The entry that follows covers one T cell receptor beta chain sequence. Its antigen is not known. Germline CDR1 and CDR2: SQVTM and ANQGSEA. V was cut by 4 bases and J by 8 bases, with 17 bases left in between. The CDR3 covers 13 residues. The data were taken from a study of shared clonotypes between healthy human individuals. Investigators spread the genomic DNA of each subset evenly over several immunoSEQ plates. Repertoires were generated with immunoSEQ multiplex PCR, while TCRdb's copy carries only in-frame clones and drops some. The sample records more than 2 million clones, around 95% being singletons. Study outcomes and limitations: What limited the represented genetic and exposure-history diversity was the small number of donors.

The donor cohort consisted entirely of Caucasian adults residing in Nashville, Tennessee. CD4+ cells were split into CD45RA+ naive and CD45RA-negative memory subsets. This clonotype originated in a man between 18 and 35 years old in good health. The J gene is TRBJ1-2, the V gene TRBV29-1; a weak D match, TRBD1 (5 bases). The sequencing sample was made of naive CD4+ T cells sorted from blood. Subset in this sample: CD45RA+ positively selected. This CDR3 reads CSVGSGIEGGYTF. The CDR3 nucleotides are TGCAGCGTTGGTTCAGGGATAGAAGGAGGCTACACCTTC. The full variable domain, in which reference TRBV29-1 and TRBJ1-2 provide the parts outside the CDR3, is SAVISQKPSRDICQRGTSLTIQCQVDSQVTMMFWYRQQPGQSLTLIATANQGSEATYESGFVIDKFPISRPNLTFSTLTVSNMSPEDSSIYLCSVGSGIEGGYTFGSGTRLTVV.